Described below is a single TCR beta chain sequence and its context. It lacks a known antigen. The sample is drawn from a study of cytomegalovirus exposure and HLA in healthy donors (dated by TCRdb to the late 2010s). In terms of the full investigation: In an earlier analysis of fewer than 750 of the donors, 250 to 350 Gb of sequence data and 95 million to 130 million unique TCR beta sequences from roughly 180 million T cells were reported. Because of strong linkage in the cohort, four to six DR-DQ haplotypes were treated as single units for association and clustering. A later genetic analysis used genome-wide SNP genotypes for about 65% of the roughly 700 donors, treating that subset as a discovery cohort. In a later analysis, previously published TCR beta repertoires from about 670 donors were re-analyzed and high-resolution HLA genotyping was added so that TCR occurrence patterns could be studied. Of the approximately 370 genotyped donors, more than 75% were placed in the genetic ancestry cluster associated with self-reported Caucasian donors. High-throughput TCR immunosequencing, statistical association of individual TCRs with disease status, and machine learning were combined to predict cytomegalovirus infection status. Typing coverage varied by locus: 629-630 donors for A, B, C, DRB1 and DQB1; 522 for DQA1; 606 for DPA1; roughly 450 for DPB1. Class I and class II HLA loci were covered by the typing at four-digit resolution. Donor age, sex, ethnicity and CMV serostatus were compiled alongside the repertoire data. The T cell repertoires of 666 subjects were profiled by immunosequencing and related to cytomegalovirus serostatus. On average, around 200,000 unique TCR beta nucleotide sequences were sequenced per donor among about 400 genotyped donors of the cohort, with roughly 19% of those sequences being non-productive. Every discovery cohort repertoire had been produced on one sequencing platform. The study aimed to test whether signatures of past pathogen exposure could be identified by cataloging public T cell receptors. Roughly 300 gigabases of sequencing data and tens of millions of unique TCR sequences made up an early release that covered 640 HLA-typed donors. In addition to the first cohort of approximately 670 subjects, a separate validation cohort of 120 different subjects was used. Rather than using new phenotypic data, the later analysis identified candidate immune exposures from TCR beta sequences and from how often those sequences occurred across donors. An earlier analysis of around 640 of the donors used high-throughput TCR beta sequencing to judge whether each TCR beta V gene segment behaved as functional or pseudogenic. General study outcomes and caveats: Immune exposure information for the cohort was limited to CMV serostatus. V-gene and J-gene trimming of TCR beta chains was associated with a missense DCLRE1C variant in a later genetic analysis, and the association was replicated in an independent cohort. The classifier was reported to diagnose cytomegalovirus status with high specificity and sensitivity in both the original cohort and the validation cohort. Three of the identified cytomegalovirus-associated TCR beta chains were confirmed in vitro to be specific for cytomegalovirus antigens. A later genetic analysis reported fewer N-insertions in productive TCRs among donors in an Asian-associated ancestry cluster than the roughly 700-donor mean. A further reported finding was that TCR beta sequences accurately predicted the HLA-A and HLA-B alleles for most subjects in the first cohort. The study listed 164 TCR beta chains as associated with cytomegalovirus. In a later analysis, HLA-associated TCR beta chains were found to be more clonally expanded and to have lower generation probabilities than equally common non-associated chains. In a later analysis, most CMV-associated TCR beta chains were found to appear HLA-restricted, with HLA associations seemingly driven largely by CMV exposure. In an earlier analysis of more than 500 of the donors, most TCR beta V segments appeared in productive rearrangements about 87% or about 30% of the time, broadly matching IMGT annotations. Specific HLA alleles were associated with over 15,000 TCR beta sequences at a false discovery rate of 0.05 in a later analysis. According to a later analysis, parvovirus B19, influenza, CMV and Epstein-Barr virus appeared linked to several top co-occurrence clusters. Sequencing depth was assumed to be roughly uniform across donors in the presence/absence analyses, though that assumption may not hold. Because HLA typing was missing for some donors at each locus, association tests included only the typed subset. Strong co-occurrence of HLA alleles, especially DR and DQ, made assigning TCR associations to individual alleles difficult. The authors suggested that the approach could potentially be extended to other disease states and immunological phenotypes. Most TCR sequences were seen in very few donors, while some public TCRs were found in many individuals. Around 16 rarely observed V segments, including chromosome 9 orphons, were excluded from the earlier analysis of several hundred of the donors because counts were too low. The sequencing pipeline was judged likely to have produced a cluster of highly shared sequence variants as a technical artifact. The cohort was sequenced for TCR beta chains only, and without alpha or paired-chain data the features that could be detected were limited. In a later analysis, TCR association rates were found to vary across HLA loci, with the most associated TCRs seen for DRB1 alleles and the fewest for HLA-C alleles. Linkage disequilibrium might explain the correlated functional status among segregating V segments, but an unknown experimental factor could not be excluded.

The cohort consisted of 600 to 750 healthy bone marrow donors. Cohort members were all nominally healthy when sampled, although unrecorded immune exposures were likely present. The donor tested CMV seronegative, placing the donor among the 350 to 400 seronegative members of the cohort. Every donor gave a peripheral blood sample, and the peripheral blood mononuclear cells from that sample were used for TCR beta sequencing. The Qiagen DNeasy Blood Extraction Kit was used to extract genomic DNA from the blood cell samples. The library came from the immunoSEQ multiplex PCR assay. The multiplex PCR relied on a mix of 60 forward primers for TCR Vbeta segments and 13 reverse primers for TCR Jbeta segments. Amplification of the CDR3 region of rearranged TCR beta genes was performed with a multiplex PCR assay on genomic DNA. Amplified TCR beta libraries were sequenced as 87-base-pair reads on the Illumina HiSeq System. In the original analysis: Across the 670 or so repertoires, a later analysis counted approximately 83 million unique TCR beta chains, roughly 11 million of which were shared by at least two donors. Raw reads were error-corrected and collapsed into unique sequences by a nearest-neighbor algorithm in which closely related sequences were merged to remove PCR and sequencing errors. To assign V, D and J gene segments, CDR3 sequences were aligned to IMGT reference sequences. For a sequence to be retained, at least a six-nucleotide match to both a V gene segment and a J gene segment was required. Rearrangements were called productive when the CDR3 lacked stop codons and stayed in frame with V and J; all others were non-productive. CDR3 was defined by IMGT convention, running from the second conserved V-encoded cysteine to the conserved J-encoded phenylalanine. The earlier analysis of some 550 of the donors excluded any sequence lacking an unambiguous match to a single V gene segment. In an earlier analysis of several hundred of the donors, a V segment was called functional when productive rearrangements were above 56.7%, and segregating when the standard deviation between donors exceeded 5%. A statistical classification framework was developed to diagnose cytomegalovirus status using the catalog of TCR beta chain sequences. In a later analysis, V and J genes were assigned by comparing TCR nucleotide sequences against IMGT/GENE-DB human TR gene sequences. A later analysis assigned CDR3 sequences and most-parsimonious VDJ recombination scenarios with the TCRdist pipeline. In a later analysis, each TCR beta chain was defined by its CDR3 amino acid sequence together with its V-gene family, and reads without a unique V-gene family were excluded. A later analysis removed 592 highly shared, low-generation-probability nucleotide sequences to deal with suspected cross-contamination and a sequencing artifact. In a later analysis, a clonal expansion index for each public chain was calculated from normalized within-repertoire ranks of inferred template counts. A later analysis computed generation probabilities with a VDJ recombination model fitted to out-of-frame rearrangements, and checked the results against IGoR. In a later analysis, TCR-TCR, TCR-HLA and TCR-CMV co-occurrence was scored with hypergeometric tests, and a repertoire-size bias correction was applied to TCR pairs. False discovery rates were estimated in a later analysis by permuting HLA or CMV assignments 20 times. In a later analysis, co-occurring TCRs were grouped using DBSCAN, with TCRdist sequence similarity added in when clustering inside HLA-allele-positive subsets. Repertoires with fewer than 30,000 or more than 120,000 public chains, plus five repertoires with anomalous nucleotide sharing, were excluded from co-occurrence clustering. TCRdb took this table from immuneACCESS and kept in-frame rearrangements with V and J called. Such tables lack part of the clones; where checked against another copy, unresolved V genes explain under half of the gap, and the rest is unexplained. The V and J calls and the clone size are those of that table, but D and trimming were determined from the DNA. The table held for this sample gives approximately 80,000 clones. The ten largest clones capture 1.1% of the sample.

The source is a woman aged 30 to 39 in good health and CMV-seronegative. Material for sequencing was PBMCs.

The CDR3 sequence is CASSPGSGNTIYF. Here is the DNA: TGCGCCAGCAGCCCCGGGAGTGGAAACACCATATATTTT. The sequence joins TRBV5-1 to TRBJ1-3; no D gene is confidently identified. The CDR3 numbers 13 residues from cysteine through phenylalanine. Kept here is only the CDR3 DNA, which spans 39 bases and is read in frame from base 1. V sheds 4 bases and J sheds 3 bases, leaving 8 bases between their ends. CDR1 SGHRS and CDR2 YFSETQ were looked up in the germline V gene.